Listed here are 9 T cell receptor beta chains from one sample, sequenced in a study of cytomegalovirus exposure and HLA in healthy donors. The PCR contained 60 Vbeta and 13 Jbeta primers. Sequencing used immunoSEQ multiplex PCR; TCRdb keeps in-frame clones, though not all of them. This sample has under 150,000 clones; roughly 10% occur once, and the top ten carry 1.8%. The specimen sequenced was PBMCs. These receptors were taken from a male donor in good health and CMV-seronegative.

The genes are TRBV28 and TRBJ1-2; TRBD1 might be the D (5 bases). Per the germline V gene, CDR1 is MDHEN and CDR2 is SYDVKM. The CDR3 is made up of 13 amino acids. Between the trimmed V and J ends, which lost 9 bases and 6 bases, there was a span of 17 bases. The chain's CDR3 is CASSIGGENGYTF. The CDR3 nucleotides read TGTGCCAGTTCGATCGGGGGTGAAAATGGCTACACCTTC.

This clone was counted only a few times. This chain links TRBV28 with TRBJ1-4, with D possibly being TRBD1 (6 bases). Germline V gives CDR1 MDHEN, CDR2 SYDVKM. The ends were cut back, 7 bases at V and 5 bases at J, with 17 bases in the middle. This CDR3 spans 15 amino acids. CDR3 coding DNA: TGTGCCAGCACCGCTACAGGGACGAAGAATGAAAAACTGTTTTTT. It codes for CASTATGTKNEKLFF.

The rearrangement uses TRBV11-2 and TRBJ2-7, with 11 positions matching TRBD2. With V trimmed by 1 base and J by 3 bases, 14 bases remained unmatched. CDR3 length equals 19 residues. Germline CDR1 SGHAT, CDR2 FQNNGV. DNA for the CDR3: TGTGCCAGCAGCTTAGGGAGGCCTAGCGGGAGGCCCAGTTTCTACGAGCAGTACTTC. This translates into CASSLGRPSGRPSFYEQYF.

This clone was seen only a few times. Written as DNA, the CDR3 is TGTGCCAGCAGGGGGGGTGACACTGAAGCTTTCTTT. Protein product: CASRGGDTEAFF. V and J are TRBV7-2 and TRBJ1-1, with D possibly matching TRBD1 (5 bases). V gave up 6 bases and J gave up 3 bases, with 8 bases separating them. Germline V lookup: CDR1 SGHTA, CDR2 FQGNSA. The CDR3 covers 12 residues.

This clone was observed a few times. The chain couples TRBV5-1 to TRBJ2-5; the D is unclear. CDR3 length: 12 residues. Trimming stripped 4 bases from V and 5 bases from J, with 9 bases between. Germline CDR1 reads SGHRS; CDR2 reads YFSETQ. CDR3 coding DNA: TGCGCCAGCAGCCCGAGAGGTGAGACCCAGTACTTC. Translating it yields CASSPRGETQYF.

This clone was detected only a few times. The V call is TRBV19, the J call TRBJ2-7; 8 positions agree with TRBD2. This CDR3 has 14 amino acids. CDR1 is LNHDA, CDR2 SQIVND, per germline (reference sequence). V gave up 6 bases and J gave up 2 bases; unmatched junction bases: 6. The DNA for the CDR3 is TGTGCCAGTAGGCCTACTAGCGGCACCTACGAGCAGTACTTC. The encoded protein is CASRPTSGTYEQYF.

This chain uses TRBV2 with TRBJ2-3, with TRBD2 matching over 8 bases. This CDR3 spans 14 amino acids. Germline CDR1 reads SNHLY; CDR2 reads FYNNEI. The V segment lost 4 bases and the J segment 2 bases; nucleotides outside the gene matches: 2. The CDR3 loop reads CASSGLANTDTQYF. For the CDR3, the DNA is TGTGCCAGCAGTGGACTAGCGAACACAGATACGCAGTATTTT.

This chain links TRBV5-6 with TRBJ2-7; 10 positions match TRBD1. J gave up 2 bases and V 5 bases, and 4 bases lay outside the gene matches. The germline V gene has CDR1 SGHDT and CDR2 YYEEEE. The CDR3 spans 14 residues. The CDR3 bases are TGTGCCAGCAGTGCGGGACAGGGGACCTACGAGCAGTACTTC. Protein product: CASSAGQGTYEQYF.

The rearrangement uses TRBV12-2 and TRBJ2-7; the DNA was not used to check the table's D call, TRBD2. TRBV12-2 counts as a pseudogene. CDR3 size: 13 residues. As DNA, the CDR3 is TGTGCAAGTCGCTTAGCGCGGTCCGACGAGCAGTACTTC. It codes for CASRLARSDEQYF.